This entry is about one TCR beta chain. V lost 0 bases and J lost 14; bases outside the gene matches: 12. This CDR3 has 15 residues. Germline V gives CDR1 LGHNA, CDR2 YSLEER. This record comes from a study of blood T cell repertoires in COVID-19. The assay was immunoSEQ multiplex PCR, and TCRdb's table has in-frame clones only and misses some. Seen here are about 280,000 clones, about 83% observed once, and the top ten hold over 9%. The V gene is TRBV4-3, the J gene TRBJ2-1; 8 bases align to TRBD2. Sequences were obtained from peripheral blood. The receptor was isolated from a woman aged 45-65 years who had recovered from COVID-19. The CDR3 nucleotides read TGCGCCAGCAGCCAAGAACGCGGGAGGCGGATATTCGAGTTCTTC. Amino acids: CASSQERGRRIFEFF.